This TCR beta chain was found in a study of blood T cell repertoires in COVID-19. Study in general: COVID-19 samples from acute and convalescent phases originated in the United States, Italy and Spain. Sources were T cells, B-cell-depleted T cells, or PBMCs; the material itself was cDNA or gDNA.

Under the authors' procedure: The assay estimated nucleated cells by amplifying reference gene primers. Some clones are missing from TCRdb's copy, which holds only in-frame ones; the method was immunoSEQ multiplex PCR. V and J calls and clone size come straight from that table; D and trimming were deduced from the DNA. The table has 200,000 to 250,000 clones, 83% seen once; the top ten hold roughly 5%. Per the germline V gene, CDR1 is LNHDA and CDR2 is SQIVND (reference sequence). This CDR3 spans 18 amino acids. The V and J ends lost 1 base and 0 bases respectively, with 18 bases between them. The sample holds one count of this clone.

This receptor was identified in a human donor in a cohort sampled during active COVID-19. Sequencing was performed on peripheral blood. The chain combines TRBV19 with TRBJ2-5; D is possibly TRBD1 (6 bases). The CDR3 reads CASSIGSSIRTDQETQYF. CDR3 bases: TGTGCCAGTAGTATAGGCTCGAGTATCCGGACAGACCAAGAGACCCAGTACTTC.